This section outlines one T cell receptor beta chain sequence together with its context. This record belongs to a study of blood T cell repertoires in COVID-19. Study-wide context: Donors in the United States, Italy and Spain gave samples during acute or convalescent COVID-19. PBMCs, B-cell-depleted T cells, or T cells were the source of the cDNA or gDNA that made up the material.

V lost 10 bases and J 0 bases, leaving 6 bases between the germline ends. This CDR3 is 11 amino acids long. CDR1 is SNHLY and CDR2 is FYNNEI in the germline V gene. Sequencing used immunoSEQ multiplex PCR; TCRdb keeps in-frame clones, though not all of them. Among about 270,000 clones listed, 86% were seen once. The sequence came from a woman between 70 and 85 years old with COVID-19, enrolled during active disease. Source material: peripheral blood. The chain carries TRBV2 and TRBJ1-2, with D unclear. This chain's CDR3 is CATTPNYGYTF. CDR3 sequence (DNA): TGTGCCACCACACCTAACTATGGCTACACCTTC.